This TCR beta chain was sequenced for a study of quantifying T cell responses using KT2 cells. Study background: Reverse transcription used primers in the TCR alpha and beta constant regions.

Study-wide points: Even the lowest spike-in, about one KT2 cell per 100,000 PBMC, yielded detectable KT2 sequences.

Trimming at V came to 5 bases and at J to 7 bases, leaving 15 bases not matched to a gene. The CDR3 sequence is 18 residues long. KT2 cells were mixed with fixed PBMC numbers at varying ratios. This clonotype was counted at least ten times. What it binds is unknown. The cDNA 3' end received a ligated oligonucleotide with a UMI. The first PCR ran 3 to 5 cycles with an equimolar RC1.1 and RC1.2 beta primer mix. One entry per CDR3 protein results from TCRdb running MiXCR on the UMI-ligation and nested PCR reads. The sample records tens of thousands of distinct CDR3 sequences, around a tenth being singletons.

This rearrangement joins TRBV12-3 or TRBV12-4 to TRBJ1-6; 9 positions match TRBD1. The sequenced sample was PBMCs spiked with cells of the T cell clone KT2. The clonotype originates from a human donor. Here the CDR3 DNA reads TGTGCCAGCAGTCTGACCTTAGGGACAGGGTTTGGGAATTCACCCCTCCACTTT. Protein product: CASSLTLGTGFGNSPLHF.